This TCR beta chain was sequenced for a study of cytomegalovirus exposure and HLA in healthy donors. Turning to the study itself: As released early, the data held around 80 million unique TCRs from HLA-typed donors.

The study's findings and limits: Later, TCR association rates were found to vary by HLA locus, highest for DRB1 and lowest for HLA-C. The study found most TCR sequences rare, yet found some public TCRs in many donors.

The PCR was carried out with 60 Vbeta primers and 13 Jbeta primers. The protocol was immunoSEQ multiplex PCR, while the TCRdb copy is restricted to in-frame clones and leaves out a portion. This sample has 150,000 or so clones, with around three quarters found just once. V lost 8 bases, J lost 0 bases, and 9 bases stayed unmatched. CDR1 LNHDA and CDR2 SQIVND come from the germline V gene (reference sequence). The length of the CDR3 is 15 residues. Comments on this clone: Its target is not known.

The sample taken for sequencing was PBMCs. The chain couples TRBV19 to TRBJ1-1, with 7 bases identical to TRBD1. The sequence came from a male donor in good health and CMV-seronegative. This CDR3 reads CASWDSLLLNTEAFF. DNA for the CDR3: TGTGCCAGTTGGGACAGCCTTCTCTTGAACACTGAAGCTTTCTTT.